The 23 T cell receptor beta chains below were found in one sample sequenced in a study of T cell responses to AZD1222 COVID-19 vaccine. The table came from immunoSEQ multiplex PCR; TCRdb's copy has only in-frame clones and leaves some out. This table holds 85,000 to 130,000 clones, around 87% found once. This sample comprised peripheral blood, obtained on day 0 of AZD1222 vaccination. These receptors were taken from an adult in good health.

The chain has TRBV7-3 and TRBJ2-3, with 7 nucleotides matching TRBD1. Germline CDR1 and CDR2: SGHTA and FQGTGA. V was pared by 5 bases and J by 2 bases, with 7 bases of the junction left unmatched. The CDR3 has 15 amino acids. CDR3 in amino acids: CASSRQGRPTDTQYF. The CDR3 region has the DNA TGTGCCAGCAGCAGACAGGGACGGCCCACAGATACGCAGTATTTT.

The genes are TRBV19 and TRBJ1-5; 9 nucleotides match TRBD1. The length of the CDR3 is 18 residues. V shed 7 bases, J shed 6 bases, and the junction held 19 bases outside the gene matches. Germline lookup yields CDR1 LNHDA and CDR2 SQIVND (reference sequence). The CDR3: CASTPHHTGGAEGQPQHF. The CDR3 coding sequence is TGTGCCAGTACCCCGCACCATACAGGGGGCGCAGAAGGTCAGCCCCAGCATTTT.

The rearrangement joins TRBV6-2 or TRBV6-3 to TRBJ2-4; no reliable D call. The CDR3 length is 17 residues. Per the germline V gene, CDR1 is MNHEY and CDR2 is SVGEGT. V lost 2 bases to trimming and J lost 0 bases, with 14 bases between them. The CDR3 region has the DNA TGTGCCAGCAGTTACCACCTCCAGGCTCTAGCCAAAAACATTCAGTACTTC. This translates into CASSYHLQALAKNIQYF.

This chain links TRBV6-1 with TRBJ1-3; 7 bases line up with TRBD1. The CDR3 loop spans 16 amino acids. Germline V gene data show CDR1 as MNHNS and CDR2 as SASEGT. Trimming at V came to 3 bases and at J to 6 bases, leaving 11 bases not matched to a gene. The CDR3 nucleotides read TGTGCCAGCAGTGATCCCCCGGGACAGCAAGTAAACACCATATATTTT. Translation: CASSDPPGQQVNTIYF.

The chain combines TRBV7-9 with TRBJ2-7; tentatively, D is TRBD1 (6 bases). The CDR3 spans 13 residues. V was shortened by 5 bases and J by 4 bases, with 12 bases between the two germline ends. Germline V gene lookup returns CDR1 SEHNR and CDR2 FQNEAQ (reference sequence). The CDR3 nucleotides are TGTGCCAGCAGCCTCCACGGGACATACGAGCAGTACTTC. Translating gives CASSLHGTYEQYF.

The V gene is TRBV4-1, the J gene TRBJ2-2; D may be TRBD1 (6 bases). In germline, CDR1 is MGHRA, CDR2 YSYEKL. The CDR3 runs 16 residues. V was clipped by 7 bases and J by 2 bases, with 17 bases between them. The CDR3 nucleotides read TGCGCCAGCACCCCCAGGGGACCAACAAACACCGGGGAGCTGTTTTTT. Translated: CASTPRGPTNTGELFF.

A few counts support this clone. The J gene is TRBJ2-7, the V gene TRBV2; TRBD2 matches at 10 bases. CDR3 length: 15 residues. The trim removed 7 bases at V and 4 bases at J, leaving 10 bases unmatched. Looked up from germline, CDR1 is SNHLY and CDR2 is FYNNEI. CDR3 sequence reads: CASTPPAGGPYEQYF. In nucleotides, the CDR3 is TGTGCCAGCACCCCGCCAGCGGGGGGGCCTTACGAGCAGTACTTC.

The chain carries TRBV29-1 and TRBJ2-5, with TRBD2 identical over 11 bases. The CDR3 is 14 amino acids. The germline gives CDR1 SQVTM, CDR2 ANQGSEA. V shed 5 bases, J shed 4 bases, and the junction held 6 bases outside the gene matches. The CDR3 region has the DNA TGCAGCGTTATAGCGGGGGGGCTAGGAGAGACCCAGTACTTC. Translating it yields CSVIAGGLGETQYF.

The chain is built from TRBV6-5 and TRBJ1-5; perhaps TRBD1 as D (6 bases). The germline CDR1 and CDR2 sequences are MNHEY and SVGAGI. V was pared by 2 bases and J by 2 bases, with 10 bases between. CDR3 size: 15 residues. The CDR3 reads CASSYATGGNQPQHF. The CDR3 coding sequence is TGTGCCAGCAGTTACGCGACAGGAGGCAATCAGCCCCAGCATTTT.

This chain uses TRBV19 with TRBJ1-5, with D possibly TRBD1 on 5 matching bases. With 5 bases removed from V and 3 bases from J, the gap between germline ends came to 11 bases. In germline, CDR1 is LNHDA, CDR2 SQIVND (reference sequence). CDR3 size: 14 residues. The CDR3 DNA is TGTGCCAGTAGTGCACAGGAAAACAATCAGCCCCAGCATTTT. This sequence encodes CASSAQENNQPQHF. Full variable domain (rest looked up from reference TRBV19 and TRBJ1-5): DGGITQSPKYLFRKEGQNVTLSCEQNLNHDAMYWYRQDPGQGLRLIYYSQIVNDFQKGDIAEGYSVSREKKESFPLTVTSAQKNPTAFYLCASSAQENNQPQHFGDGTRLSIL.

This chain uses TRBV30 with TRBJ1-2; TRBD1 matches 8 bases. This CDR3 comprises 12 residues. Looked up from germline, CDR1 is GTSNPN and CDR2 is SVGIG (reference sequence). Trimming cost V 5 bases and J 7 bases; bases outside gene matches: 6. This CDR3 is CAWSPRGPGYTF. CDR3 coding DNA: TGTGCCTGGTCACCCAGGGGGCCTGGCTACACCTTC.

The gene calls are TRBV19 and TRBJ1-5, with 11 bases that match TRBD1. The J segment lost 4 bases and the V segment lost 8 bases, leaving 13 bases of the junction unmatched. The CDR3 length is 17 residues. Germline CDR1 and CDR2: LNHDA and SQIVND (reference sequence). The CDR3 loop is CASCGTGGARANQPQHF. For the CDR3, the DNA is TGTGCCAGTTGCGGGACAGGGGGTGCGCGGGCGAATCAGCCCCAGCATTTT.

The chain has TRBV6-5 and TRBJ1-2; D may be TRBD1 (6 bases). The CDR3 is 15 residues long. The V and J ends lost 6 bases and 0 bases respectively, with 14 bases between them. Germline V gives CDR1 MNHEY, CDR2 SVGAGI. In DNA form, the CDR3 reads TGTGCCAGCAGAAAAGGGACAACTACTAACTATGGCTACACCTTC. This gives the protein CASRKGTTTNYGYTF.

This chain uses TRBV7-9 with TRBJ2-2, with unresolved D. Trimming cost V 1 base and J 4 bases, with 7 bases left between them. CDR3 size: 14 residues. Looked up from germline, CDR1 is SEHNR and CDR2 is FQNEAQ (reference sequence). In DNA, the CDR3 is TGTGCCAGCAGCTTAGGGGGATCCACCGGGGAGCTGTTTTTT. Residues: CASSLGGSTGELFF.

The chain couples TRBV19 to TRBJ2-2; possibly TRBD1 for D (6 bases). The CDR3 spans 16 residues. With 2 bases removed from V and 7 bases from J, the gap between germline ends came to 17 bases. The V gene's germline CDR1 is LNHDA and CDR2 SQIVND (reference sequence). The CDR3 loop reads CASSIWETGWFGELFF. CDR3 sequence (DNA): TGTGCCAGTAGTATATGGGAAACAGGGTGGTTCGGGGAGCTGTTTTTT.

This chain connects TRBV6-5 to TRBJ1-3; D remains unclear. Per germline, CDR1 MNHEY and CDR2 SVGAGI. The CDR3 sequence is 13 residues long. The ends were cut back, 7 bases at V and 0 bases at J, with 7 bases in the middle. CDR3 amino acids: CASMRPSGNTIYF. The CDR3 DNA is TGTGCCAGCATGAGGCCCTCTGGAAACACCATATATTTT.

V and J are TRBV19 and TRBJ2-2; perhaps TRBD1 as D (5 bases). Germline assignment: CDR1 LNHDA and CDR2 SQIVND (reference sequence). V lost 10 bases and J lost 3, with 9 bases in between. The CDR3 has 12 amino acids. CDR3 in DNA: TGTGCCACCAGACAGCACACCGGGGAGCTGTTTTTT. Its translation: CATRQHTGELFF.

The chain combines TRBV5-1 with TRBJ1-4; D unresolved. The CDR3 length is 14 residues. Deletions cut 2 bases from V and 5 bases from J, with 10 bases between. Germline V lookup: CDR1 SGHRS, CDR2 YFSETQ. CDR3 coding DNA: TGCGCCAGCAGCTTTGGGGATCCGAATGAAAAACTGTTTTTT. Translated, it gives CASSFGDPNEKLFF.

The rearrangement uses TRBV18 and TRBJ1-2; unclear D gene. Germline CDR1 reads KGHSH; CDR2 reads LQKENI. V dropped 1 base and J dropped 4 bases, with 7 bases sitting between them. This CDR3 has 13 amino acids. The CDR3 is CASSPRDGYGYTF. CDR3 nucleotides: TGTGCCAGCTCACCACGGGATGGCTATGGCTACACCTTC.

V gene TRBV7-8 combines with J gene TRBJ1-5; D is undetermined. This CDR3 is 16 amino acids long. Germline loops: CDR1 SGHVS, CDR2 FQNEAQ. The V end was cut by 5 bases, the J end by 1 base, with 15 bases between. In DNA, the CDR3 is TGTGCCAGCAGCCCTAGGAGGACCATAAGCAATCAGCCCCAGCATTTT. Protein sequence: CASSPRRTISNQPQHF.

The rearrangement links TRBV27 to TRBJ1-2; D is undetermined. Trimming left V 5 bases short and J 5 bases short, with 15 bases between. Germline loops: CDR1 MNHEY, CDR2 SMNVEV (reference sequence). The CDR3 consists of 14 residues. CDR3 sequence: CASSGRPNSYGYTF. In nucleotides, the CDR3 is TGTGCCAGCAGTGGACGGCCCAACTCATATGGCTACACCTTC.

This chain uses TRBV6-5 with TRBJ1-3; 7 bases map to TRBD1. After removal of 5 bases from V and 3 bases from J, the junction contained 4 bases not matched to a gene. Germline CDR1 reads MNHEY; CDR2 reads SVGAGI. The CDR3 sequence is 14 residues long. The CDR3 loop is CASSTTGVGNTIYF. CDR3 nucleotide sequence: TGTGCCAGCAGTACCACAGGGGTTGGAAACACCATATATTTT.

DNA for the CDR3: TGTGCCAGCTTAAAGTGGACTGAAGCTTTCTTT. The encoded protein is CASLKWTEAFF. V is TRBV28 and J is TRBJ1-1; no clear D. The germline V gene has CDR1 MDHEN and CDR2 SYDVKM. The CDR3 consists of 11 residues. The germline V and J ends were trimmed by 8 bases and 5 bases, with 9 bases remaining between them.